The clone carrying this T cell receptor (beta chain) was detected only a few times. This entry comes from a study of identical twins. V gave up 8 bases and J gave up 8 bases; unmatched junction bases: 8. The CDR3 loop spans 12 amino acids. The V gene's germline CDR1 is DFQATT and CDR2 SNEGSKA (reference sequence). The cDNA had a unique molecular identifier and a template-switch universal primer site. TCRdb recomputed calls from the 5' RACE reads with MiXCR, one row per CDR3 protein. The sample consists of around 960,000 distinct CDR3 sequences, around an eighth of them appearing once. These data were likewise used in another study, on yellow fever vaccine responses in identical twins.

This chain connects TRBV20-1 to TRBJ2-1, with TRBD2 matching over 8 bases. The clonotype comes from a woman aged 18-30 years in good health. The sample comprised PBMCs. The CDR3 coding sequence is TGCAGTCTCCGGGGACTAGTCTATGAGCAGTTCTTC. Translation gives CSLRGLVYEQFF.